This T cell receptor (beta chain) is from a study of human T cells and chemical hapten exposure. At the level of the study: Patients additionally received therapeutic doses of diphenylcyclopropenone on the scalp once a week, and this continued throughout the roughly 25-week study.

From germline, CDR1 is SGHNT and CDR2 YYREEE (reference sequence). This CDR3 spans 14 amino acids. Trimming pared 4 bases from V and 0 bases from J, leaving 11 bases between. TCRdb called the RACE reads again in MiXCR, with one record for every CDR3 protein. The data contain over 100,000 distinct CDR3 sequences, about a tenth of them singletons. Indicated time point: patch test 2, 6 weeks after DPC sensitization. Treatment: therapeutic diphenylcyclopropenone sensitization with weekly scalp DPC. Unfractionated whole blood served as the source for total RNA extraction. This clonotype was recorded many times. What it binds is unknown. Study-level results: Positive correlation was observed between PT1 expanded TCR counts and patch test score.

The sequence derives from a woman in her thirties or forties with alopecia areata. Some clones in this sample may be carry-over from other donors' samples. The rearrangement links TRBV5-4 to TRBJ2-7; maybe TRBD1 (6 bases). Sequenced material: whole blood, taken in connection with sensitization to the hapten diphenylcyclopropenone (DPC). The CDR3 DNA sequence: TGTGCCAGCAGCCCCGGGACACCCTCCTACGAGCAGTACTTC. Translating it yields CASSPGTPSYEQYF.